The sequence of this T cell receptor (beta chain) was determined in a study of blood T cell repertoires in COVID-19. On the study more broadly: The United States, Italy and Spain were the sources of the acute and convalescent COVID-19 samples. PBMCs, B-cell-depleted T cells, or T cells provided the cDNA or gDNA that made up the material.

Data came from immunoSEQ multiplex PCR; TCRdb stores just in-frame clones and leaves some out. The sample records about 290,000 clones, around four fifths being singletons. This clone was seen just once. The CDR3 runs 15 residues. Per germline, CDR1 SGHNT and CDR2 YYREEE (reference sequence). V lost 6 bases and J 2 bases, leaving 16 bases between the germline ends. The TCR was taken from a woman aged 50 to 60 with active or convalescent COVID-19. The chain has TRBV5-4 and TRBJ2-3; possibly TRBD2 for D (6 bases). Sample: peripheral blood. The CDR3 sequence: CASTLGGGYTDTQYF. The DNA of the CDR3 is TGTGCCAGCACTCTTGGGGGAGGTTACACAGATACGCAGTATTTT.